This entry lists 8 T cell receptor beta chains sequenced from one sample in a study of OX40 agonist ivuxolimab in advanced cancers. The protocol was immunoSEQ multiplex PCR, while the TCRdb copy is restricted to in-frame clones and leaves out a portion. Among 100,000 to 150,000 clones listed, under 95% were seen once. Sample: CD4+ or CD8+ T cells sorted from blood, taken in a trial of the OX40 agonist ivuxolimab. The receptors here all came from an adult with an advanced solid tumor such as melanoma, head and neck, liver or kidney cancer.

The chain carries TRBV6-1 and TRBJ2-7; TRBD1 matches at 9 bases. Per germline, CDR1 MNHNS and CDR2 SASEGT. V gave up 6 bases and J gave up 1 base; unmatched junction bases: 4. The CDR3 is 14 residues long. The CDR3 loop is CASRDRGGSYEQYF. The CDR3 DNA sequence: TGTGCCAGCAGGGACAGGGGAGGATCCTACGAGCAGTACTTC.

The sample holds many counts of this clone. The V and J genes are TRBV10-3 and TRBJ1-5; D is ambiguous. In germline, CDR1 is ENHRY, CDR2 SYGVKD. Trimming stripped 2 bases from V and 6 bases from J, with 8 bases between. This CDR3 contains 13 residues. CDR3: CAISEGRVQPQHF. Here the CDR3 DNA reads TGTGCCATCAGTGAGGGTCGAGTTCAGCCCCAGCATTTT.

The chain uses TRBV29-1 and TRBJ1-2; 7 bases match TRBD1. The germline CDR1 and CDR2 sequences are SQVTM and ANQGSEA. Trimming removed 6 bases from V and 4 bases from J; junction bases left unmatched: 5. The CDR3 totals 12 residues. CDR3 sequence (DNA): TGCAGCGTGTCCGGGACAGTCTATGGCTACACCTTC. Translated, it gives CSVSGTVYGYTF.

The chain couples TRBV4-3 to TRBJ2-7, with TRBD2 matching 9 bases. V trimming: 1 base; J trimming: 1 base; junction bases outside the gene matches: 8. Germline loops: CDR1 LGHNA, CDR2 YSLEER. This CDR3 is 17 amino acids long. CDR3 amino acids: CASSQVPTSGPSYEQYF. The CDR3 bases are TGCGCCAGCAGCCAAGTCCCGACTAGCGGTCCTTCCTACGAGCAGTACTTC.

V usage is TRBV5-1 and J usage is TRBJ2-3; TRBD2 matches 12 bases. Germline CDR1 reads SGHRS; CDR2 reads YFSETQ. Trimming at V came to 3 bases and at J to 6 bases, leaving 8 bases not matched to a gene. The CDR3 is made up of 16 amino acids. The CDR3 DNA reads as TGCGCCAGCAGCTCGGCTAGCGGGAGGGCCCTCGATACGCAGTATTTT. Its translation is CASSSASGRALDTQYF.

The V and J genes are TRBV5-4 and TRBJ2-1, with D hard to call. The germline V and J ends were trimmed by 1 base and 14 bases, with 22 bases remaining between them. The CDR3 has 15 residues. Germline assignment: CDR1 SGHNT and CDR2 YYREEE (reference sequence). Here the CDR3 reads CASSLWSEIPEVKFF. DNA for the CDR3: TGTGCCAGCAGCTTGTGGTCAGAGATCCCAGAGGTTAAGTTCTTC.

J is TRBJ1-1 and V is TRBV7-8; D unclear. The V and J ends lost 3 bases and 7 bases respectively, with 18 bases between them. The CDR3 is 15 residues long. Germline V gene data show CDR1 as SGHVS and CDR2 as FQNEAQ. The CDR3 here is CASSFQFGTALEAFF. Written as DNA, the CDR3 is TGTGCCAGCAGCTTCCAATTTGGCACAGCCCTTGAAGCTTTCTTT.

The chain employs TRBV28 and TRBJ2-7, with 10 bases that match TRBD1. The germline CDR1 and CDR2 sequences are MDHEN and SYDVKM. J gave up 7 bases and V 9 bases, and 12 bases lay outside the gene matches. This CDR3 region has 14 residues. The DNA for the CDR3 is TGTGCCAGTAACCCGGGACAGGGGACGGGGGAGCAGTACTTC. Its protein product is CASNPGQGTGEQYF.